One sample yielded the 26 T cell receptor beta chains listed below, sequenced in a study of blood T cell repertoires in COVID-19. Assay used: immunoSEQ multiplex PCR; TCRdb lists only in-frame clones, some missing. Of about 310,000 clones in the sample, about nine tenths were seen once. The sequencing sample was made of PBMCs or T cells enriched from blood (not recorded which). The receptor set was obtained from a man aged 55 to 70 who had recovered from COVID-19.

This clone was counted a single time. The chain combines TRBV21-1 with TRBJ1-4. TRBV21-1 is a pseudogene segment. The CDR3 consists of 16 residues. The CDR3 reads CASSKGGGGTNEKLFF. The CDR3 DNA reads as TGTGCCAGCAGCAAAGGGGGGGGCGGGACGAATGAAAAACTGTTTTTT.

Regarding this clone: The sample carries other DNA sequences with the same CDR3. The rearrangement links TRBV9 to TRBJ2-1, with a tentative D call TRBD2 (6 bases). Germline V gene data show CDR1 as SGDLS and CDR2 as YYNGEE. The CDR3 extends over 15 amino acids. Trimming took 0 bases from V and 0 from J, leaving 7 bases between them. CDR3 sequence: CASSVVGSSYNEQFF. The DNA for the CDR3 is TGTGCCAGCAGCGTAGTCGGGAGCTCCTACAATGAGCAGTTCTTC.

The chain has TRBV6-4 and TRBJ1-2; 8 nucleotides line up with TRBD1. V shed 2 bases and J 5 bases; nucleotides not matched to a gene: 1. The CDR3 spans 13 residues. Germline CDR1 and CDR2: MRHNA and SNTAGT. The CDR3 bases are TGTGCCAGCAGTGACGGGACAGGTTATGGCTACACCTTC. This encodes CASSDGTGYGYTF.

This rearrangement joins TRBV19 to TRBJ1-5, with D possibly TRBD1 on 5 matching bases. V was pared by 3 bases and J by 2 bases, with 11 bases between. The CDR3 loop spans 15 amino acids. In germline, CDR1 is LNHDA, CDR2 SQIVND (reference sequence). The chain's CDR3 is CASSMGPGGNQPQHF. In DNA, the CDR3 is TGTGCCAGTAGTATGGGACCGGGAGGCAATCAGCCCCAGCATTTT.

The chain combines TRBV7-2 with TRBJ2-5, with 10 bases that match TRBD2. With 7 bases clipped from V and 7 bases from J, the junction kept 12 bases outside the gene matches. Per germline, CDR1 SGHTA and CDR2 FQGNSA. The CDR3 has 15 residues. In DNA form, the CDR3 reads TGTGCCAGCAAAGTTTCGGCTAGCGGGAGAGGGACCCAGTACTTC. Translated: CASKVSASGRGTQYF.

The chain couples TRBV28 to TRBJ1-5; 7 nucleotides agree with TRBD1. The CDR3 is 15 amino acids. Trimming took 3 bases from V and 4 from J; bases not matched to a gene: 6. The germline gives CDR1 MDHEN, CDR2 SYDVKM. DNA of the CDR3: TGTGCCAGCAGTTTCCGGGACAGCCCTAATCAGCCCCAGCATTTT. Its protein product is CASSFRDSPNQPQHF.

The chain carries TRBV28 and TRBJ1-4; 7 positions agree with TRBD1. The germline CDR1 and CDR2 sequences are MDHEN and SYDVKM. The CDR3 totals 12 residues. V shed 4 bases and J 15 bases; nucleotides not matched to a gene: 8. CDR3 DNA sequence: TGTGCCAGCAGTTCCTCTGACAGGGTGATGTTTTTT. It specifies CASSSSDRVMFF.

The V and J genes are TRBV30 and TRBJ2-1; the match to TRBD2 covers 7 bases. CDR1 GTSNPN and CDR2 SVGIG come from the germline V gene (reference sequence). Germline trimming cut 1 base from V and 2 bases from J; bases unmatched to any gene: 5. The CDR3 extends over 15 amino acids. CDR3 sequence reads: CAWSAGSGAYNEQFF. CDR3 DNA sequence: TGTGCCTGGAGTGCCGGGAGCGGGGCCTACAATGAGCAGTTCTTC.

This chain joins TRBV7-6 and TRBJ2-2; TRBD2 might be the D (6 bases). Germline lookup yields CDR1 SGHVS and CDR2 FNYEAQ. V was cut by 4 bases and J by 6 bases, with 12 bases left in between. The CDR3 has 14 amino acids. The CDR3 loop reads CASSSRGLAGELFF. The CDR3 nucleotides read TGTGCCAGCAGCTCCCGGGGGTTAGCCGGGGAGCTGTTTTTT.

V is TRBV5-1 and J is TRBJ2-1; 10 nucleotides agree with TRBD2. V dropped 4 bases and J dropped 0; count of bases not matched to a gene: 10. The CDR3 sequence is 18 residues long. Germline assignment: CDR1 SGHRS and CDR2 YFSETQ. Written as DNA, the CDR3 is TGCGCCAGCAGCCCAAGACTAGCGGGCGTTTACTCCTACAATGAGCAGTTCTTC. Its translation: CASSPRLAGVYSYNEQFF.

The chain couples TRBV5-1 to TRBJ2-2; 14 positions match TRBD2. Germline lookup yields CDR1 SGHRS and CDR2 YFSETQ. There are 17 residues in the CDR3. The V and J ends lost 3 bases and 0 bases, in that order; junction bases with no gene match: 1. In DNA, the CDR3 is TGCGCCAGCAGCTGGGGACTAGCGGGGGCGAACACCGGGGAGCTGTTTTTT. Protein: CASSWGLAGANTGELFF.

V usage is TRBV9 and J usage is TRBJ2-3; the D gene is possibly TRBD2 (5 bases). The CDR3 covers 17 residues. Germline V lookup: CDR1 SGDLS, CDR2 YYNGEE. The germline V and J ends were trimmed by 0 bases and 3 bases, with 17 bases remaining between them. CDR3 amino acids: CASSVVGEGLRTDTQYF. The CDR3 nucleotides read TGTGCCAGCAGCGTAGTGGGAGAAGGACTTAGGACAGATACGCAGTATTTT.

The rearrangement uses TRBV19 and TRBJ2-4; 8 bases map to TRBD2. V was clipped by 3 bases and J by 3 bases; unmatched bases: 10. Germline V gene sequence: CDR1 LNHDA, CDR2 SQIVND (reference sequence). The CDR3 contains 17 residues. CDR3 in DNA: TGTGCCAGTAGTATTAAGGGGGTAGCGGGAAGCAAAAACATTCAGTACTTC. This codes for CASSIKGVAGSKNIQYF.

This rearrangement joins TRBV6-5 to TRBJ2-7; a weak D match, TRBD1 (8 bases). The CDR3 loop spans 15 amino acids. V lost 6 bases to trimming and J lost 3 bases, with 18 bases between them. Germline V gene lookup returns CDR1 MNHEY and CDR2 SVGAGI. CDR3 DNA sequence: TGTGCCAGCAGCCCACAGGGGGACTACCACTACGAGCAGTACTTC. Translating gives CASSPQGDYHYEQYF.

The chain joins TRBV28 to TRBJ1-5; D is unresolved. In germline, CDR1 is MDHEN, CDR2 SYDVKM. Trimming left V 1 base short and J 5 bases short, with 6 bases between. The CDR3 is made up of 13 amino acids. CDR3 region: CASSLSGDQPQHF. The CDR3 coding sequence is TGTGCCAGCAGTTTATCAGGCGATCAGCCCCAGCATTTT.

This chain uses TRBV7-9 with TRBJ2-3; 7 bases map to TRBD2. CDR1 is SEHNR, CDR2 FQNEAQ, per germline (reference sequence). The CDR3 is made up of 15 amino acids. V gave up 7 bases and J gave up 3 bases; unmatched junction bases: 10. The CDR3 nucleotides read TGTGCCAGCACCGGCTGGACGGGAGGTACAGATACGCAGTATTTT. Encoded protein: CASTGWTGGTDTQYF. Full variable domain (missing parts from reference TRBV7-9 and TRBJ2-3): DTGVSQNPRHKITKRGQNVTFRCDPISEHNRLYWYRQTLGQGPEFLTYFQNEAQLEKSRLLSDRFSAERPKGSFSTLEIQRTEQGDSAMYLCASTGWTGGTDTQYFGPGTRLTVL.

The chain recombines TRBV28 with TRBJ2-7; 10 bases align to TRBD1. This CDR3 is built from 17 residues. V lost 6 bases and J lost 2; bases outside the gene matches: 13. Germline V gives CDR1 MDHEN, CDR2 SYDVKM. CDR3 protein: CASRRAGTGVIAYEQYF. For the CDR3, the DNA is TGTGCCAGCAGGAGGGCCGGGACAGGGGTAATCGCCTACGAGCAGTACTTC.

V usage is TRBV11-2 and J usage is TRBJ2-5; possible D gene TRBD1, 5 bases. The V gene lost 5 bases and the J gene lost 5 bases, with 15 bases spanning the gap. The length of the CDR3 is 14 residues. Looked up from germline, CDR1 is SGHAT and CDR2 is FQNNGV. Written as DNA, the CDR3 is TGTGCCAGCAGCATTTCAGGACAAGGGGAGACCCAGTACTTC. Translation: CASSISGQGETQYF.

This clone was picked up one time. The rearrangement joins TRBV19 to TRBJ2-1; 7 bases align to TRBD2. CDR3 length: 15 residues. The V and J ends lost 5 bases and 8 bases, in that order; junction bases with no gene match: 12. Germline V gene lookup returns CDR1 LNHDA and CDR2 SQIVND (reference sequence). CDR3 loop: CASSSREGRVYEQFF. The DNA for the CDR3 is TGTGCCAGTAGTTCGAGGGAGGGCCGTGTTTATGAGCAGTTCTTC.

In nucleotides, the CDR3 is TGTGCCAGTAGTACCCCTGGAGCGGGATGGGGAACCGGGGAGCTGTTTTTT. Translated: CASSTPGAGWGTGELFF. This chain joins TRBV19 and TRBJ2-2; 7 bases are shared with TRBD2. V was pared by 4 bases and J by 5 bases, with 13 bases of the junction left unmatched. Germline values: CDR1 LNHDA, CDR2 SQIVND (reference sequence). The CDR3 extends over 17 amino acids. The variable domain in full, with the rest retrieved from reference TRBV19 and TRBJ2-2, is DGGITQSPKYLFRKEGQNVTLSCEQNLNHDAMYWYRQDPGQGLRLIYYSQIVNDFQKGDIAEGYSVSREKKESFPLTVTSAQKNPTAFYLCASSTPGAGWGTGELFFGEGSRLTVL.

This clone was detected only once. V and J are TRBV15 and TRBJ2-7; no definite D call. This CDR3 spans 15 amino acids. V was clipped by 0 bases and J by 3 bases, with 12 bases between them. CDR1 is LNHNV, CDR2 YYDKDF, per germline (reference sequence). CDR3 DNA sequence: TGTGCCACCAGCAGAGAAAACTCACCAAGCTACGAGCAGTACTTC. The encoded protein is CATSRENSPSYEQYF.

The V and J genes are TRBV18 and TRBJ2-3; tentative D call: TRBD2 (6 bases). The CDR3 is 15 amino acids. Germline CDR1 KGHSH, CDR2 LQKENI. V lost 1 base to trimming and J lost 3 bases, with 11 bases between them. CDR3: CASSPRGVVTDTQYF. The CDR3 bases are TGTGCCAGCTCACCACGCGGGGTGGTGACAGATACGCAGTATTTT.

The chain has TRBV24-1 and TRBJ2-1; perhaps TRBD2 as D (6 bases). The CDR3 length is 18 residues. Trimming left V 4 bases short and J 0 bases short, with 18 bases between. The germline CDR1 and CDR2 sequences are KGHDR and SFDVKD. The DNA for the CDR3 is TGTGCCACCAGTGACCCCGCGCCGGGAGTTTTCTCCTACAATGAGCAGTTCTTC. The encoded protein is CATSDPAPGVFSYNEQFF.

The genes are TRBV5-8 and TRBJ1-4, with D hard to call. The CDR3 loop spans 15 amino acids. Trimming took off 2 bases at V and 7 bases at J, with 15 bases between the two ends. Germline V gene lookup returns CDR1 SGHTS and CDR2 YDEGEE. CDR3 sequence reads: CASSLSGGGSEKLFF. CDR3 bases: TGTGCCAGCAGCTTAAGTGGCGGTGGATCTGAAAAACTGTTTTTT.

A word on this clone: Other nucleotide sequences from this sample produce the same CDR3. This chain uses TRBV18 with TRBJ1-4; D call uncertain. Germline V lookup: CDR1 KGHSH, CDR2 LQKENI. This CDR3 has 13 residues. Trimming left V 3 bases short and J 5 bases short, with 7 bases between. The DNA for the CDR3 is TGTGCCAGCTCACCCGGGTTAAATGAAAAACTGTTTTTT. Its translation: CASSPGLNEKLFF. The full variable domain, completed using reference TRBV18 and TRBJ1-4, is NAGVMQNPRHLVRRRGQEARLRCSPMKGHSHVYWYRQLPEEGLKFMVYLQKENIIDESGMPKERFSAEFPKEGPSILRIQQVVRGDSAAYFCASSPGLNEKLFFGSGTQLSVL.

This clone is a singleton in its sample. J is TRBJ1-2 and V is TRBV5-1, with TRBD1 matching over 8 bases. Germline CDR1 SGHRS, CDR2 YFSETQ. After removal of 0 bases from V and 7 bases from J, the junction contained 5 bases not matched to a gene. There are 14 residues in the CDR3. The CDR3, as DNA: TGCGCCAGCAGCTTGGGCCAGGGGGCAGGTGGCTACACCTTC. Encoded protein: CASSLGQGAGGYTF. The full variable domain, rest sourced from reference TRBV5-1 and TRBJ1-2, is KAGVTQTPRYLIKTRGQQVTLSCSPISGHRSVSWYQQTPGQGLQFLFEYFSETQRNKGNFPGRFSGRQFSNSRSEMNVSTLELGDSALYLCASSLGQGAGGYTFGSGTRLTVV.